The 11 T cell receptor beta chains listed next were all sequenced from one sample in a study of PD-1 blockade in classical Hodgkin lymphoma. Time point noted: newly diagnosed, previously untreated cHL patient sample. Clones were sequenced by immunoSEQ multiplex PCR, and TCRdb holds only the in-frame ones, with some missing. This table has about 16,000 clones, 84% appearing once. The sample was peripheral blood mononuclear cells (PBMCs). The receptors come from a human donor with classical Hodgkin lymphoma.

The V call is TRBV19, the J call TRBJ2-1; D perhaps matches TRBD1 (6 bases). Germline lookup yields CDR1 LNHDA and CDR2 SQIVND (reference sequence). Trimming shortened V by 7 bases and J by 10 bases, and 17 bases separated the two germline ends. CDR3 size: 13 residues. CDR3: CASITKTGREQFF. In DNA, the CDR3 is TGTGCCAGTATCACGAAAACAGGGCGAGAGCAGTTCTTC.

Comment on this clone: The missing conserved phenylalanine or tryptophan at the end of this CDR3 makes a read error likely. The chain combines TRBV6-5 with TRBJ1-1; 8 bases map to TRBD1. Germline V gene data show CDR1 as MNHEY and CDR2 as SVGAGI. The CDR3 has 15 residues. Losses at the gene ends were 5 bases for V and 1 base for J; bases not matched to a gene: 6. This CDR3 reads CASSQSGTGNTEAFV. CDR3 nucleotides: TGTGCCAGCAGTCAATCCGGGACAGGGAACACTGAAGCTTTCGTT.

The rearrangement links TRBV27 to TRBJ2-5; no firm D call. Germline V gene sequence: CDR1 MNHEY, CDR2 SMNVEV (reference sequence). The CDR3 loop spans 17 amino acids. With 2 bases removed from V and 1 base from J, the gap between germline ends came to 17 bases. The CDR3 DNA reads TGTGCCAGCAGTTTAGGCCGTGGGCAAATCGGCCAAGAGACCCAGTACTTC. Translated, it gives CASSLGRGQIGQETQYF.

V gene TRBV11-1 combines with J gene TRBJ2-7; TRBD2 matches 7 bases. The CDR3 runs 14 residues. Germline loops: CDR1 SGHAT, CDR2 FQDESV (reference sequence). J was trimmed by 5 bases and V by 5 bases; bases with no gene match: 9. The CDR3 coding sequence is TGTGCCAGCAGCGCCAGCGGGAATCGGGACGAGCAGTACTTC. This codes for CASSASGNRDEQYF.

The J gene is TRBJ1-6, the V gene TRBV5-1; a possible D gene is TRBD1 (6 bases). The V and J ends lost 4 bases and 7 bases respectively, with 12 bases between them. The CDR3 is made up of 14 amino acids. Germline CDR1 SGHRS, CDR2 YFSETQ. CDR3: CASSEGQFNSPLHF. The DNA of the CDR3 is TGCGCCAGCAGCGAAGGACAGTTCAATTCACCCCTCCACTTT. Filled out from reference TRBV5-1 and TRBJ1-6, the complete variable domain reads KAGVTQTPRYLIKTRGQQVTLSCSPISGHRSVSWYQQTPGQGLQFLFEYFSETQRNKGNFPGRFSGRQFSNSRSEMNVSTLELGDSALYLCASSEGQFNSPLHFGNGTRLTVT.

J is TRBJ2-7 and V is TRBV6-6; TRBD1 agrees at 9 bases. This CDR3 has 14 residues. Germline CDR1 reads MNHNY; CDR2 reads SVGAGI (reference sequence). V lost 6 bases and J lost 2; bases outside the gene matches: 5. CDR3 residues: CASSPDRGPYEQYF. CDR3 coding DNA: TGTGCCAGCAGCCCGGACAGGGGCCCCTACGAGCAGTACTTC.

V and J are TRBV27 and TRBJ2-3, with 7 bases that match TRBD2. Per germline, CDR1 MNHEY and CDR2 SMNVEV (reference sequence). V trimming: 6 bases; J trimming: 5 bases; junction bases outside the gene matches: 14. This CDR3 is built from 16 residues. Here the CDR3 reads CASRCSGTPGGDTQYF. In DNA form, the CDR3 reads TGTGCCAGCAGATGTTCCGGGACTCCGGGAGGAGATACGCAGTATTTT.

This chain joins TRBV28 and TRBJ1-5, with TRBD1 as a possible D gene (6 bases). The germline V and J ends were trimmed by 7 bases and 6 bases, with 16 bases remaining between them. CDR1 MDHEN and CDR2 SYDVKM come from the germline V gene. This CDR3 region has 14 residues. The CDR3 bases are TGTGCCAGCAAAGCCAGGGGTCCCCTTCAGCCCCAGCATTTT. Translating gives CASKARGPLQPQHF.

The sample holds a few counts of this clone. The rearrangement links TRBV27 to TRBJ1-3; D gene ambiguous. The CDR3 loop spans 15 amino acids. Looked up from germline, CDR1 is MNHEY and CDR2 is SMNVEV (reference sequence). Trimming took 1 base from V and 1 from J, leaving 8 bases between them. CDR3 coding DNA: TGTGCCAGCAGTTTATTGTGGGGATCTGGAAACACCATATATTTT. This sequence encodes CASSLLWGSGNTIYF.

The chain links TRBV2 to TRBJ2-5, with D possibly matching TRBD1 (5 bases). CDR1 is SNHLY and CDR2 is FYNNEI in the germline V gene. Trimming pared 2 bases from V and 2 bases from J, leaving 12 bases between. The CDR3 extends over 15 amino acids. For the CDR3, the DNA is TGTGCCAGCAGTGAATGGGGCAGAACACAAGAGACCCAGTACTTC. Amino acids: CASSEWGRTQETQYF.

V and J are TRBV6-4 and TRBJ2-3, with D possibly TRBD1 on 6 matching bases. The V end was cut by 6 bases, the J end by 0 bases, with 10 bases between. The CDR3 covers 14 residues. CDR1 is MRHNA and CDR2 is SNTAGT in the germline V gene. The CDR3 region is CASRRTVSTDTQYF. For the CDR3, the DNA is TGTGCCAGCAGAAGGACAGTGAGCACAGATACGCAGTATTTT.